This T cell receptor beta chain is from a study of Tregs in tolerant kidney transplant recipients. Study observations and caveats: Tregs expanded with activated donor B cells seemed most donor-specific. Validation in larger populations is needed because few patients were studied.

CD4+CD25+CD127- Tregs, CD4+CD25- non-Tregs, CD4 and CD8 cells were sorted. An overnight rest at 37°C with approximately 210 IU/ml IL-2 preceded regulatory T cell sorting from thawed PBMCs. TCRdb's copy holds only in-frame clones and misses some; the assay was immunoSEQ multiplex PCR. The sample holds some 62,000 clones; more than 95% are singletons and the top ten take nearly 0.35%. The ends were cut back, 1 base at V and 8 bases at J, with 15 bases in the middle. Germline V lookup: CDR1 LNHNV, CDR2 YYDKDF (reference sequence). CDR3 size: 15 residues. Remarks on this clone: No antigen is known for it.

Specimen: Tregs from blood, collected before the transplant. J is TRBJ2-1 and V is TRBV15, with D unresolved. This receptor was obtained from a human donor who received a combined kidney and bone marrow transplant. This chain's CDR3 is CATSRAPLRGDEQFF. CDR3 nucleotide sequence: TGTGCCACCAGCAGAGCCCCGCTTCGTGGAGATGAGCAGTTCTTC.